This entry lists 20 T cell receptor beta chains sequenced from one sample in a study of blood T cell repertoires in COVID-19 (dated by TCRdb to about 2020). Receptor amplification or capture employed the immunoSEQ multiplex PCR assay. TCRdb mirrors the immuneACCESS table, restricted to in-frame sequences. Some clones are absent from its copies; in checked studies, under half trace to an unresolved V gene, and the reason for the others is unknown. Here the sample has a few hundred thousand clones; roughly 87% occur a single time. The ten largest clones represent 3% of the sample. The specimen sequenced was PBMCs or T cells enriched from blood (not recorded which). These TCRs come from a woman in her twenties or thirties who had recovered from COVID-19.

This clone was detected only a few times. This rearrangement joins TRBV18 to TRBJ2-7, with TRBD1 matching 8 bases. CDR1 and CDR2 (germline): KGHSH, LQKENI. With V trimmed by 5 bases and J by 4 bases, 7 bases remained unmatched. This CDR3 region has 14 residues. The CDR3 DNA reads as TGTGCCAGCTCAGCTAGACAGGGGAGTTACGAGCAGTACTTC. Translated: CASSARQGSYEQYF.

V and J are TRBV20-1 and TRBJ2-1; unclear D gene. Germline assignment: CDR1 DFQATT and CDR2 SNEGSKA (reference sequence). The CDR3 extends over 13 amino acids. Trimming took 3 bases from V and 6 from J, leaving 12 bases between them. CDR3 nucleotides: TGCAGTGCTAGTGCAAAACCGGGCAATGAGCAGTTCTTC. Its protein is CSASAKPGNEQFF.

The chain joins TRBV7-2 to TRBJ2-7; a weak D match, TRBD2 (5 bases). Germline CDR1 is SGHTA and CDR2 is FQGNSA. Trimming took off 4 bases at V and 0 bases at J, with 10 bases between the two ends. CDR3 length: 14 residues. As DNA, the CDR3 is TGTGCCAGCAGCTCTGGACTCCACTCCTACGAGCAGTACTTC. Its translation is CASSSGLHSYEQYF.

V and J are TRBV18 and TRBJ2-7, with 8 bases aligning to TRBD2. V was pared by 2 bases and J by 3 bases, with 6 bases of the junction left unmatched. The germline V gene encodes CDR1 KGHSH and CDR2 LQKENI. This CDR3 spans 15 amino acids. The CDR3 DNA follows: TGTGCCAGCTCACCAAGTACTAGCGGTGACTACGAGCAGTACTTC. Its protein is CASSPSTSGDYEQYF.

The chain combines TRBV30 with TRBJ2-1, with 11 bases fitting TRBD2. Germline V gene sequence: CDR1 GTSNPN, CDR2 SVGIG (reference sequence). This CDR3 has 20 residues. The trim removed 5 bases at V and 4 bases at J, leaving 22 bases unmatched. The CDR3 spells CAWLGGATGTSGLRYNEQFF. In DNA form, the CDR3 reads TGTGCCTGGTTGGGCGGGGCGACCGGGACTAGCGGCCTCCGATACAATGAGCAGTTCTTC. Drawing the rest from reference TRBV30 and TRBJ2-1, the complete variable domain is SQTIHQWPATLVQPVGSPLSLECTVEGTSNPNLYWYRQAAGRGLQLLFYSVGIGQISSEVPQNLSASRPQDRQFILSSKKLLLSDSGFYLCAWLGGATGTSGLRYNEQFFGPGTRLTVL.

This chain connects TRBV5-1 to TRBJ2-1; D gene unclear. The CDR3 sequence is 19 residues long. Trimming removed 0 bases from V and 0 bases from J, with 19 bases in between. Germline V gives CDR1 SGHRS, CDR2 YFSETQ. CDR3 residues: CASSLDPGNPISSYNEQFF. CDR3 DNA sequence: TGCGCCAGCAGCTTGGATCCAGGCAATCCAATAAGCTCCTACAATGAGCAGTTCTTC.

The chain joins TRBV27 to TRBJ2-3, with a possible D match to TRBD1 (6 bases). The CDR3 spans 15 residues. Trimming removed 4 bases from V and 4 bases from J, with 15 bases in between. Germline assignment: CDR1 MNHEY and CDR2 SMNVEV (reference sequence). For the CDR3, the DNA is TGTGCCAGCAGTTCTCCCCGGGACACCGCAGATACGCAGTATTTT. Encoded protein: CASSSPRDTADTQYF.

The chain joins TRBV4-2 to TRBJ2-7, with TRBD1 matching over 8 bases. The CDR3 length is 15 residues. Germline loops: CDR1 LGHNA, CDR2 YNFKEQ. The junction had 5 bases not matched to a gene; V was cut back by 0 bases and J by 4 bases. The CDR3 DNA reads as TGTGCCAGCAGCCAAGAGGTTAGACAGGGGTACGAGCAGTACTTC. It codes for CASSQEVRQGYEQYF.

The chain uses TRBV9 and TRBJ1-2, with D hard to call. The V and J ends lost 3 bases and 2 bases respectively, with 8 bases between them. The CDR3 extends over 13 amino acids. The germline CDR1 and CDR2 sequences are SGDLS and YYNGEE. CDR3 region: CASSENSNYGYTF. CDR3 DNA sequence: TGTGCCAGCAGCGAAAACAGCAACTATGGCTACACCTTC.

The genes are TRBV28 and TRBJ2-1; D might be TRBD2 (5 bases). V dropped 6 bases and J dropped 8 bases, with 23 bases sitting between them. Germline V gene sequence: CDR1 MDHEN, CDR2 SYDVKM. The CDR3 contains 16 residues. The CDR3 reads CASRGFRGSGVDEQFF. The CDR3, as DNA: TGTGCCAGCAGAGGCTTCCGGGGATCAGGCGTCGATGAGCAGTTCTTC.

The CDR3 is CASSYPGQGGNIQYF. CDR3 bases: TGTGCCAGCTCATACCCGGGACAGGGTGGGAACATTCAGTACTTC. The rearrangement uses TRBV18 and TRBJ2-4; TRBD1 matches at 9 bases. CDR1 is KGHSH, CDR2 LQKENI, per germline. Trimming at V came to 5 bases and at J to 7 bases, leaving 9 bases not matched to a gene. This CDR3 is built from 15 residues.

The chain uses TRBV5-1 and TRBJ2-6; weak D call: TRBD2 (5 bases). With 4 bases removed from V and 0 bases from J, the gap between germline ends came to 11 bases. Per germline, CDR1 SGHRS and CDR2 YFSETQ. The CDR3 runs 16 residues. The CDR3 sequence is CASSADLASGANVLTF. CDR3 in DNA: TGCGCCAGCAGCGCCGACCTAGCCTCTGGGGCCAACGTCCTGACTTTC.

The V and J genes are TRBV18 and TRBJ1-2; D not resolved. Germline V lookup: CDR1 KGHSH, CDR2 LQKENI. V was shortened by 9 bases and J by 4 bases, with 15 bases between the two germline ends. CDR3 length: 13 amino acids. CDR3 DNA: TGTGCCAGTAAGGGATCTAGCCTCTATGGCTACACCTTC. Amino acid sequence: CASKGSSLYGYTF.

This clone was seen only once. The CDR3 bases are TGTGCCAGCAGTTTATCAGGGTTACATCAGCCCCAGCATTTT. As protein: CASSLSGLHQPQHF. This chain uses TRBV28 with TRBJ1-5, with D perhaps TRBD1 (5 bases). Trimming shortened V by 1 base and J by 5 bases, and 9 bases separated the two germline ends. Germline lookup yields CDR1 MDHEN and CDR2 SYDVKM. The CDR3 is 14 amino acids.

J is TRBJ2-3 and V is TRBV7-9, with 11 bases aligning to TRBD1. Germline lookup yields CDR1 SEHNR and CDR2 FQNEAQ (reference sequence). This CDR3 is 18 amino acids long. V shed 0 bases, J shed 4 bases, and the junction held 9 bases outside the gene matches. The CDR3: CASSLAYIGQGAADTQYF. The CDR3, as DNA: TGTGCCAGCAGCTTAGCGTATATAGGACAGGGGGCCGCAGATACGCAGTATTTT.

The chain carries TRBV6-5 and TRBJ1-1; D is perhaps TRBD1 (5 bases). Trimming removed 6 bases at V and 4 bases at J, with 12 bases between. The CDR3 runs to 13 residues. The germline CDR1 and CDR2 sequences are MNHEY and SVGAGI. For the CDR3, the DNA is TGTGCCAGCAGCCAAGACAGTCCCACTGAAGCTTTCTTT. Translation gives CASSQDSPTEAFF.

V usage is TRBV7-9 and J usage is TRBJ1-2; the match to TRBD1 covers 7 bases. Germline V gene data show CDR1 as SEHNR and CDR2 as FQNEAQ (reference sequence). V gave up 5 bases and J gave up 8 bases; unmatched junction bases: 8. The CDR3 runs to 13 residues. The CDR3 DNA reads as TGTGCCAGCAGCACCCAGACAGGGATCGGCTACACCTTC. Amino acids: CASSTQTGIGYTF. Supplemented by reference TRBV7-9 and TRBJ1-2, the full variable domain reads DTGVSQNPRHKITKRGQNVTFRCDPISEHNRLYWYRQTLGQGPEFLTYFQNEAQLEKSRLLSDRFSAERPKGSFSTLEIQRTEQGDSAMYLCASSTQTGIGYTFGSGTRLTVV.

V is TRBV2 and J is TRBJ2-7; TRBD1 is a possible D gene (6 bases). Germline lookup yields CDR1 SNHLY and CDR2 FYNNEI. The V end was cut by 2 bases, the J end by 0 bases, with 11 bases between. The CDR3 is made up of 15 amino acids. The CDR3 loop is CASSEWDTVSYEQYF. CDR3 DNA sequence: TGTGCCAGCAGTGAATGGGACACCGTCTCCTACGAGCAGTACTTC.

This chain links TRBV10-3 with TRBJ1-1; the D gene is possibly TRBD1 (5 bases). Deletions cut 2 bases from V and 2 bases from J, with 9 bases between. This CDR3 has 14 residues. Looked up from germline, CDR1 is ENHRY and CDR2 is SYGVKD. The CDR3 bases are TGTGCCATCAGTGAGAATACAGGTAACACTGAAGCTTTCTTT. Amino acid sequence: CAISENTGNTEAFF.

The chain employs TRBV10-3 and TRBJ2-2, with 15 bases lining up with TRBD2. The trim removed 3 bases at V and 5 bases at J, leaving 10 bases unmatched. Per the germline V gene, CDR1 is ENHRY and CDR2 is SYGVKD. This CDR3 has 19 residues. The CDR3 DNA sequence: TGTGCCATCAGTGACCCGGGACTAGCGGGGGGCGGAGTTACCGGGGAGCTGTTTTTT. Protein: CAISDPGLAGGGVTGELFF.